These T cell receptor beta chains were read from a single sample in a study of T-cell reconstitution after alpha-beta-depleted transplantation in children. From the PCR reads, TCRdb called clonotypes with MiXCR, one entry per CDR3 protein. The sample lists about 210,000 distinct CDR3 sequences, about a sixth occurring once. The source was PBMCs, mostly from graft donor cells, collected 360 days after TCRalphabeta/CD19-depleted stem cell transplant. The receptors shown here come from a male patient between 2 and 9 years old who had a stem cell transplant for acute lymphoblastic leukemia, so the T cells may come from the graft donor. Each CDR3 is given with its conserved first and last residue. Fields, in order: D gene, J gene, V gene, clone size, CDR3 protein, CDR3 DNA. The D gene is left open where the match is weak. A row's size may be missing; if present it is once, few, many or a size class.

D gene: .; J gene: TRBJ2-3; V gene: TRBV29-1; clone size: few; CDR3 protein: CSVVLGGAPDTQYF; CDR3 DNA: TGCAGCGTTGTTCTTGGGGGCGCGCCAGATACGCAGTATTTT
D gene: TRBD2; J gene: TRBJ2-1; V gene: TRBV5-1; clone size: few; CDR3 protein: CASTPSGGLNEQFF; CDR3 DNA: TGCGCCAGTACTCCTAGCGGGGGGTTGAATGAGCAGTTCTTC
D gene: .; J gene: TRBJ2-4; V gene: TRBV4-2; clone size: few; CDR3 protein: CASSREESEAKNIQYF; CDR3 DNA: TGTGCCAGCAGCCGCGAAGAGTCAGAAGCCAAAAACATTCAGTACTTC
D gene: .; J gene: TRBJ2-3; V gene: TRBV9; clone size: .; CDR3 protein: CASSVPQNHPGGTRTDTQYF; CDR3 DNA: TGTGCCAGCAGCGTTCCCCAGAACCACCCGGGGGGCACCCGCACAGATACGCAGTATTTT
D gene: .; J gene: TRBJ2-7; V gene: TRBV29-1; clone size: .; CDR3 protein: CSVPGASSYEQYF; CDR3 DNA: TGCAGCGTTCCTGGGGCGAGCTCCTACGAGCAGTACTTC
D gene: .; J gene: TRBJ1-1; V gene: TRBV9; clone size: .; CDR3 protein: CASSVDAGPHTEAFF; CDR3 DNA: TGTGCCAGCAGCGTAGATGCAGGGCCCCACACTGAAGCTTTCTTT
D gene: TRBD2; J gene: TRBJ2-5; V gene: TRBV4-2; clone size: few; CDR3 protein: CASSQVRAGGIQETQYF; CDR3 DNA: TGTGCCAGCAGCCAAGTTCGAGCGGGGGGGATCCAAGAGACCCAGTACTTC
D gene: TRBD2; J gene: TRBJ2-1; V gene: TRBV18; clone size: few; CDR3 protein: CASSPSSGGYNEQFF; CDR3 DNA: TGTGCCAGCTCACCATCTAGCGGCGGATACAATGAGCAGTTCTTC
D gene: TRBD1; J gene: TRBJ2-3; V gene: TRBV6-5; clone size: .; CDR3 protein: CASSYSSPTGGLADTQYF; CDR3 DNA: TGTGCCAGCAGTTACTCCAGCCCAACAGGGGGCTTGGCAGATACGCAGTATTTT
D gene: .; J gene: TRBJ1-1; V gene: TRBV6-5; clone size: few; CDR3 protein: CASSYRSFNTEAFF; CDR3 DNA: TGTGCCAGCAGTTACCGGAGCTTCAACACTGAAGCTTTCTTT
D gene: .; J gene: TRBJ1-5; V gene: TRBV27; clone size: .; CDR3 protein: CASSLSGVFGNQPQHF; CDR3 DNA: TGTGCCAGCAGTTTATCAGGGGTATTTGGCAATCAGCCCCAGCATTTT
D gene: TRBD2; J gene: TRBJ2-2; V gene: TRBV3-1; clone size: .; CDR3 protein: CASSYPTTSGGDTGELFF; CDR3 DNA: TGTGCCAGCAGCTACCCAACAACTAGCGGGGGCGACACCGGGGAGCTGTTTTTT
D gene: TRBD1; J gene: TRBJ2-5; V gene: TRBV11-1; clone size: .; CDR3 protein: CASSIDRGEETQYF; CDR3 DNA: TGTGCCAGCAGTATCGACAGGGGAGAGGAGACCCAGTACTTC
D gene: .; J gene: TRBJ1-4; V gene: TRBV5-1; clone size: .; CDR3 protein: CASSLFAGPNEKLFF; CDR3 DNA: TGCGCCAGCAGCTTGTTCGCAGGACCTAATGAAAAACTGTTTTTT
D gene: .; J gene: TRBJ1-1; V gene: TRBV5-6; clone size: few; CDR3 protein: CASSLGQVGEAFF; CDR3 DNA: TGTGCCAGCAGCTTGGGGCAGGTCGGTGAAGCTTTCTTT
D gene: .; J gene: TRBJ2-5; V gene: TRBV30; clone size: .; CDR3 protein: CAWRDSQETQYF; CDR3 DNA: TGTGCCTGGAGGGATTCTCAGGAGACCCAGTACTTC
D gene: .; J gene: TRBJ2-7; V gene: TRBV27; clone size: .; CDR3 protein: CASSRGYDYEQYF; CDR3 DNA: TGTGCCAGCAGTAGGGGGTATGACTACGAGCAGTACTTC
D gene: TRBD2; J gene: TRBJ2-7; V gene: TRBV20-1; clone size: few; CDR3 protein: CSARASGGTYEQYF; CDR3 DNA: TGCAGTGCTCGCGCTAGCGGGGGTACCTACGAGCAGTACTTC
D gene: .; J gene: TRBJ2-3; V gene: TRBV7-2; clone size: .; CDR3 protein: CASSLVRTDFTDTQYF; CDR3 DNA: TGTGCCAGCAGCTTAGTGCGGACGGACTTCACAGATACGCAGTATTTT
D gene: TRBD1; J gene: TRBJ1-2; V gene: TRBV24-1; clone size: few; CDR3 protein: CATSDLGQGGGYTF; CDR3 DNA: TGTGCCACCAGTGATTTGGGACAGGGAGGTGGCTACACCTTC
D gene: .; J gene: TRBJ2-7; V gene: TRBV28; clone size: .; CDR3 protein: CASSLKQSYEQYF; CDR3 DNA: TGTGCCAGCAGTTTGAAACAGTCCTACGAGCAGTACTTC
D gene: .; J gene: TRBJ2-7; V gene: TRBV7-9; clone size: .; CDR3 protein: CASSGGAGAYEQYF; CDR3 DNA: TGTGCCAGCAGCGGGGGAGCGGGTGCCTACGAGCAGTACTTC
D gene: .; J gene: TRBJ1-2; V gene: TRBV19; clone size: .; CDR3 protein: CASSIAQEDGYTF; CDR3 DNA: TGTGCCAGTAGTATAGCCCAGGAGGATGGCTACACCTTC
D gene: .; J gene: TRBJ1-2; V gene: TRBV5-5; clone size: many; CDR3 protein: CASSSGWSYTF; CDR3 DNA: TGTGCCAGCAGCTCCGGTTGGAGCTACACCTTC
D gene: TRBD2; J gene: TRBJ2-1; V gene: TRBV27; clone size: few; CDR3 protein: CASSPRGSGGSEQFF; CDR3 DNA: TGTGCCAGCAGTCCTCGGGGTAGCGGGGGTTCTGAGCAGTTCTTC
D gene: .; J gene: TRBJ1-4; V gene: TRBV21-1; clone size: .; CDR3 protein: CASRQDDVEKLFF; CDR3 DNA: TGTGCCAGCAGACAGGATGACGTTGAAAAACTGTTTTTT